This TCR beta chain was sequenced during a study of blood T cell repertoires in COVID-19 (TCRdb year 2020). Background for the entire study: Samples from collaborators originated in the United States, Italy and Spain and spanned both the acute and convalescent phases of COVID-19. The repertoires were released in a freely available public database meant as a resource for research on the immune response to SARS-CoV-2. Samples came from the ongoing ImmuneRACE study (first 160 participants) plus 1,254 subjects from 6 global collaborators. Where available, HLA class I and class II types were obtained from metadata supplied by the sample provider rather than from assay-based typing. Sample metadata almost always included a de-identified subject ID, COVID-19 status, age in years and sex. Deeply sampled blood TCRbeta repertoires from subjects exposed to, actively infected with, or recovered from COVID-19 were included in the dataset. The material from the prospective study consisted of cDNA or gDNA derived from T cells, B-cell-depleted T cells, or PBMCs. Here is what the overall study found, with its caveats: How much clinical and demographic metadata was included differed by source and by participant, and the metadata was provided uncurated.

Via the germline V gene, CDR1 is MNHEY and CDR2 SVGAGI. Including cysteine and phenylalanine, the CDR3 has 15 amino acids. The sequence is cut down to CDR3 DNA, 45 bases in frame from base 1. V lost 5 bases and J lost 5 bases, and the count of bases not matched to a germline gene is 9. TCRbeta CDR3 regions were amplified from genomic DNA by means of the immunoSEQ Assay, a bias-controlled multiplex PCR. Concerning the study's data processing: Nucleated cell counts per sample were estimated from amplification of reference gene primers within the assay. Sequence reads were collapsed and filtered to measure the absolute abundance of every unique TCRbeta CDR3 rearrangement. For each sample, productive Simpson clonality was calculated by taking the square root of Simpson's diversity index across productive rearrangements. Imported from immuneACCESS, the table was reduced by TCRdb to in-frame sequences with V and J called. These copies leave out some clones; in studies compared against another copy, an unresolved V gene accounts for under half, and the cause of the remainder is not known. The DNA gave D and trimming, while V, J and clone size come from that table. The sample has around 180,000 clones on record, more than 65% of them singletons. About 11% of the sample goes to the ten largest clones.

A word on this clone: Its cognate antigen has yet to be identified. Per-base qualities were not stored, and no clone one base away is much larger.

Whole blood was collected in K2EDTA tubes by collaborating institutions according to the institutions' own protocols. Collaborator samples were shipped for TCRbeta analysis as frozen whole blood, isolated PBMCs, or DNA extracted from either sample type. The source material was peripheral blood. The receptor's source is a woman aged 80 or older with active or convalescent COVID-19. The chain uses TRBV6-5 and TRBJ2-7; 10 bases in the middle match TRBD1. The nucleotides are TGTGCCAGCAGTCTCGACAGGGGGCGTTATAACGAGCAGTACTTC. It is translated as CASSLDRGRYNEQYF.